This T cell receptor beta chain came from a study of blood T cell repertoires in COVID-19. Study overall: T cells, B-cell-depleted T cells, or PBMCs provided the cDNA or gDNA that served as material.

Germline assignment: CDR1 MDHEN and CDR2 SYDVKM. The CDR3 covers 13 residues. V dropped 7 bases and J dropped 4 bases, with 11 bases sitting between them. The method was immunoSEQ multiplex PCR; TCRdb's version includes in-frame clones alone and lacks a portion of them. Among 200,000 to 250,000 clones listed, approximately 80% were seen once. This clone came up once. The sample taken for sequencing was peripheral blood. The origin of this receptor is an elderly woman with COVID-19, enrolled during active disease. This chain connects TRBV28 to TRBJ1-5; D is undetermined. The CDR3, as DNA: TGTGCCAGCATGAGGGCGGGAAATCAGCCCCAGCATTTT. Translated: CASMRAGNQPQHF.